Sequencing of this TCR beta chain was carried out in a study of cytomegalovirus exposure and HLA in healthy donors. Findings and caveats of the study: Diagnosis of cytomegalovirus status made by the classifier reportedly showed high specificity and sensitivity. As a later analysis showed, several of the most significant clusters appeared to be linked to common viral pathogens. In an earlier analysis, about 87% or about 30%: the productive usage of most TCR beta V segments.

Primers for the PCR totalled 60 Vbeta and 13 Jbeta. Libraries were prepared by immunoSEQ multiplex PCR; TCRdb keeps only in-frame clonotypes and omits some of them. The sample has 150,000 to 200,000 clones; 83% are singletons. A remark on this clone: As yet, its antigen is unknown.

The sequencing sample was made of PBMCs. This clonotype originated in a man aged 50 to 60 in good health and CMV-seropositive.

Here the CDR3 reads CASSLEPSTGGVKTQYF. CDR3 DNA: TGTGCCAGCAGCTTAGAACCGAGTACAGGGGGTGTAAAGACCCAGTACTTC. The chain combines TRBV7-6 with TRBJ2-5; 8 bases align to TRBD1. Germline lookup yields CDR1 SGHVS and CDR2 FNYEAQ. The CDR3 runs to 17 residues. Trimming at V came to 1 base and at J to 6 bases, leaving 13 bases not matched to a gene.